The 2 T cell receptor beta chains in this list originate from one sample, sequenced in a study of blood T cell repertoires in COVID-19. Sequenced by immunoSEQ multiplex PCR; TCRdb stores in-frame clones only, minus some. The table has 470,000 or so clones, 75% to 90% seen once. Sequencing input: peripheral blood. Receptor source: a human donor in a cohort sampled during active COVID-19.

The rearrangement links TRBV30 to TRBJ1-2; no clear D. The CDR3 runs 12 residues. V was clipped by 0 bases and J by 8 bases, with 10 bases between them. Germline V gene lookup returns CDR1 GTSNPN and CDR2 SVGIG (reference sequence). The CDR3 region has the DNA TGTGCCTGGAGTGTAGTCACGGGAGGCTACACCTTC. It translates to CAWSVVTGGYTF.

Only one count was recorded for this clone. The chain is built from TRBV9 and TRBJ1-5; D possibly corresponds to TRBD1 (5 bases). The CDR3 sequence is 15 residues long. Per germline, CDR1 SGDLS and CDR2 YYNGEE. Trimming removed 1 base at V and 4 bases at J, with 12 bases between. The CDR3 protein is CASSVTGQGNQPQHF. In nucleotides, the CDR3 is TGTGCCAGCAGCGTAACCGGGCAGGGAAATCAGCCCCAGCATTTT.